A selection of T cell receptor beta chains follows, all from one sample in a study of blood T cell repertoires in COVID-19. Repertoires were generated with immunoSEQ multiplex PCR, while TCRdb's copy carries only in-frame clones and drops some. Of nearly 350,000 clones in the sample, around nine tenths were seen once. The specimen was peripheral blood. These receptors all come from a woman in her 70s with COVID-19, enrolled during active disease. CDR3s include the opening cysteine and the closing phenylalanine or tryptophan. D genes are given only for firm matches. Size tells how often a clone was seen (once, few, many) or the class of an expanded clone, and some rows leave it out.

cdr3_length,d_call,j_call,clone_size,v_call,cdr3_nt,cdr3_aa
14,.,TRBJ1-1,.,TRBV5-6,TGTGCCAGCAGCCTGGCGACATTGAACACTGAAGCTTTCTTT,CASSLATLNTEAFF
13,.,TRBJ2-3,.,TRBV24-1,TGTGCCACCAGTGATTTGGAGACAGATACGCAGTATTTT,CATSDLETDTQYF
12,.,TRBJ1-2,.,TRBV30,TGTGCCTGGGGGGTGCGAAACTATGGCTACACCTTC,CAWGVRNYGYTF
13,TRBD1,TRBJ1-1,.,TRBV19,TGTGCCAGCCGGGACAGGGTGAACACTGAAGCTTTCTTT,CASRDRVNTEAFF
15,TRBD1,TRBJ2-3,.,TRBV3-1/TRBV3-2,TGTGCCAGCAGCCCCTCGGACAGGGACCCAGATACGCAGTATTTT,CASSPSDRDPDTQYF
14,.,TRBJ1-5,few,TRBV28,TGTGCCAGCAGTACAGGGTCGAGCAATCAGCCCCAGCATTTT,CASSTGSSNQPQHF
13,.,TRBJ1-2,.,TRBV5-6,TGTGCCAGCATCCCCGGCAGGGGAGATGGCTACACCTTC,CASIPGRGDGYTF
12,.,TRBJ2-1,.,TRBV12-3/TRBV12-4,TGTGCCAGCAGTTTGGGGGGACAGGAGCAGTTCTTC,CASSLGGQEQFF
16,.,TRBJ1-5,.,TRBV18,TGTGCCAGCTCACCGTTGGGCCCAAATAGCAATCAGCCCCAGCATTTT,CASSPLGPNSNQPQHF
14,TRBD1,TRBJ2-5,.,TRBV4-1,TGCGCCAGCGGTTCAGGGGGCCCAGGAGAGACCCAGTACTTC,CASGSGGPGETQYF
12,.,TRBJ2-5,.,TRBV5-6,TGTGCCAGCAGCATCACCCCAGGGACCCAGTACTTC,CASSITPGTQYF
15,.,TRBJ1-1,.,TRBV18,TGTGCCAGCTCACTCATAGGTACAGGGAACACTGAAGCTTTCTTT,CASSLIGTGNTEAFF
14,.,TRBJ1-1,.,TRBV6-5,TGTGCCAGCAGTTACTCTACAGTCGTCACTGAAGCTTTCTTT,CASSYSTVVTEAFF
16,.,TRBJ2-3,.,TRBV7-2,TGTGCCAGCAGCTTAGGGATTAGCGGCAACACAGATACGCAGTATTTT,CASSLGISGNTDTQYF
16,TRBD1,TRBJ1-4,.,TRBV6-5,TGTGCCAGCAGTTACTCACCCTACCAGGGGGATGAAAAACTGTTTTTT,CASSYSPYQGDEKLFF
15,.,TRBJ1-1,.,TRBV10-1,TGCGCCAGCAGTGAGTCCTGGGGGCGCGAAACTGAAGCTTTCTTT,CASSESWGRETEAFF
13,.,TRBJ2-5,.,TRBV10-1,TGCGCCAGCAGTGATGGGGGCGGTGAGACCCAGTACTTC,CASSDGGGETQYF
14,.,TRBJ1-5,.,TRBV6-6,TGTGCCAGCGCCCAGGGACTAGGCAATCAGCCCCAGCATTTT,CASAQGLGNQPQHF
14,.,TRBJ2-2,few,TRBV5-1,TGCGCCAGCAGCCCCGGCCAGGAAACCGGGGAGCTGTTTTTT,CASSPGQETGELFF
16,.,TRBJ2-7,.,TRBV9,TGTGCCAGCAGCCCCCGTGGGGGGGCAGGGTCTTACGAGCAGTACTTC,CASSPRGGAGSYEQYF
14,TRBD1,TRBJ2-2,.,TRBV6-5,TGTGCCAGCAGGCGGACAGGGGAAACCGGGGAGCTGTTTTTT,CASRRTGETGELFF
14,.,TRBJ1-2,.,TRBV27,TGTGCCAGCAGTTTTGCAGGCCCCGGCATGGGCTACACCTTC,CASSFAGPGMGYTF
16,TRBD1,TRBJ1-2,.,TRBV7-2,TGTGCCAGCAGCTTAGGTAGCAGGGGGCGCGACTATGGCTACACCTTC,CASSLGSRGRDYGYTF
15,.,TRBJ1-2,.,TRBV6-6,TGTGCCAGCAGTTCGACGGACAGACTTACTATCGGCTACACCTTC,CASSSTDRLTIGYTF
17,TRBD1,TRBJ1-2,.,TRBV7-2,TGTGCCAGCAGCTTCCTCACCTTGGGGACAGGGGGCTATGGCTACACCTTC,CASSFLTLGTGGYGYTF
16,.,TRBJ2-5,.,TRBV28,TGTGCCAGCAGTTCCTCGTGGGGCGCGAAGGAAGAGACCCAGTACTTC,CASSSSWGAKEETQYF
14,.,TRBJ1-1,.,TRBV9,TGTGCCAGCAGCGCCCGCCGGGACAAAGCTGAAGCTTTCTTT,CASSARRDKAEAFF
17,.,TRBJ1-6,.,TRBV4-1,TGCGCCAGCAGCCAGGGGGCTCGAGGCGGGTATAATTCACCCCTCCACTTT,CASSQGARGGYNSPLHF
15,TRBD1,TRBJ1-4,.,TRBV24-1,TGTGCCACCAGTGATTTACCAGGGGGCTGCTTAGAACTGTTTTTT,CATSDLPGGCLELFF
14,.,TRBJ2-1,.,TRBV19,TGTGCCAGTAGTTTGAGACTAGGCAGCAATGAGCAGTTCTTC,CASSLRLGSNEQFF
12,.,TRBJ1-3,once,TRBV7-3,TGTGCCAGCAGCTCGGAGGGAGACACCATATATTTT,CASSSEGDTIYF
15,TRBD1,TRBJ2-7,.,TRBV9,TGTGCCAGCAGCGTAGGACAGGGGGCCAACTACGAGCAGTACTTC,CASSVGQGANYEQYF
17,TRBD2,TRBJ2-2,.,TRBV5-4,TGTGCCAGCACAGCGGGGGGACTACTGCCGAGCACCGGGGAGCTGTTTTTT,CASTAGGLLPSTGELFF
15,.,TRBJ1-6,.,TRBV9,TGTGCCAGCAGCGTAGATATCAGCTATAATTCACCCCTCCACTTT,CASSVDISYNSPLHF
11,.,TRBJ2-1,.,TRBV18,TGTGCCAGCTCTGCGTGGAATGAGCAGTTCTTC,CASSAWNEQFF
13,.,TRBJ1-1,.,TRBV30,TGTGCCTGGAGTGTACAATCGAACACTGAAGCTTTCTTT,CAWSVQSNTEAFF
15,.,TRBJ2-3,once,TRBV5-1,TGCGCCAGCAGCCCCCAGGGGGGAGGAGGAGATACGCAGTATTTT,CASSPQGGGGDTQYF
13,.,TRBJ1-1,.,TRBV7-3,TGTGCCAGCAGCTTAGGGGGGTCCACTGAAGCTTTCTTT,CASSLGGSTEAFF
16,.,TRBJ2-7,.,TRBV7-9,TGTGCCAGCAGCTCCCCACGAGGGGGTACTACCTACGAGCAGTACTTC,CASSSPRGGTTYEQYF
15,.,TRBJ2-3,.,TRBV18,TGTGCCAGCTCACCGGGGAGAATGGGCACAGATACGCAGTATTTT,CASSPGRMGTDTQYF
17,.,TRBJ1-5,once,TRBV28,TGTGCCAGCAGTTTATCCCTAGGGGTTCATAGCAATCAGCCCCAGCATTTT,CASSLSLGVHSNQPQHF
16,.,TRBJ1-2,.,TRBV4-3,TGCGCCAGCAGCCAAGATCTGGGCCGACTATCCTATGGCTACACCTTC,CASSQDLGRLSYGYTF
13,.,TRBJ2-7,.,TRBV12-3/TRBV12-4,TGTGCCAGCAGTTTACTAGGCGGGTACGAGCAGTACTTC,CASSLLGGYEQYF
15,TRBD2,TRBJ2-7,.,TRBV10-1,TGCGCCAGCAGCCCGACTAGCGGGGGCTCCTACGAGCAGTACTTC,CASSPTSGGSYEQYF
15,.,TRBJ1-5,.,TRBV7-2,TGTGCCAGCAGCTTAAATCACAGGGTTTTGGGGCCCCAGCATTTT,CASSLNHRVLGPQHF
14,.,TRBJ1-2,.,TRBV28,TGTGCCAGCAGTTTATCGGGGGCTAACTATGGCTACACCTTC,CASSLSGANYGYTF
14,TRBD1,TRBJ1-2,.,TRBV5-1,TGCGCCAGCAGCTTGGAACAGGGGTACTATGGCTACACCTTC,CASSLEQGYYGYTF
13,.,TRBJ1-1,.,TRBV18,TGTGCCAGCTCACTTGGGAGGGACACTGAAGCTTTCTTT,CASSLGRDTEAFF
15,.,TRBJ1-5,.,TRBV7-9,TGTGCCAGCAGCTTAGGAACAGGGAGTAATCAGCCCCAGCATTTT,CASSLGTGSNQPQHF
14,TRBD1,TRBJ1-1,.,TRBV5-1,TGCGCCAGCAGCTTGGGACAGGGGGCGACTCTGGCTTTCTTT,CASSLGQGATLAFF
14,TRBD1,TRBJ1-5,.,TRBV5-8,TGTGCCAGCAGCTTAAGGGGGCTCGGTCAGCCCCAGCATTTT,CASSLRGLGQPQHF
14,.,TRBJ2-3,.,TRBV5-1,TGCGCCAGCACCTTAACCAGTAGCACAGATACGCAGTATTTT,CASTLTSSTDTQYF
12,.,TRBJ1-1,once,TRBV7-9,TGTGCCAGCAGCTTGGACTCATTCGAAGCTTTCTTT,CASSLDSFEAFF
13,.,TRBJ2-3,.,TRBV4-2,TGTGCCAGCAGCCAAGCTGGCTCAGATACGCAGTATTTT,CASSQAGSDTQYF
16,.,TRBJ1-4,few,TRBV5-6,TGTGCCAGCAGCTTTAGGCGGATCTCAACTAATGAAAAACTGTTTTTT,CASSFRRISTNEKLFF